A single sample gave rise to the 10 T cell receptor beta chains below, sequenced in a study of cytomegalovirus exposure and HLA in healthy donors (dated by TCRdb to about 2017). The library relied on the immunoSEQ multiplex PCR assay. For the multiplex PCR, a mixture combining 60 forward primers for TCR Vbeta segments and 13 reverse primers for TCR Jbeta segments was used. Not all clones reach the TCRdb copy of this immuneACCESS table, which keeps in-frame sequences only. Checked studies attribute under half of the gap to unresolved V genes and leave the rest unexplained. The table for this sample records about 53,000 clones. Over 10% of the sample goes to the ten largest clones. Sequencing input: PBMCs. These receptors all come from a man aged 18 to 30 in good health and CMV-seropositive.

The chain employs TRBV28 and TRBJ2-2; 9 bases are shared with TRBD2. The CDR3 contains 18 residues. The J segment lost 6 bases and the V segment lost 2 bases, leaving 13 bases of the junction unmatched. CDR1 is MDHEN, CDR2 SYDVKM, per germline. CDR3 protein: CASSLRGGLAWVSGELFF. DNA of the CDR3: TGTGCCAGCAGTTTAAGGGGAGGACTAGCGTGGGTATCCGGGGAGCTGTTTTTT.

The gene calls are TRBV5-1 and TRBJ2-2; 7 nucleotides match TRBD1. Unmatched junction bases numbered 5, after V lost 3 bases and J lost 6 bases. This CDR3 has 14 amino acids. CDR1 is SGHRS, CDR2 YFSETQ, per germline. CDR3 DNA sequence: TGCGCCAGCAGCTCACAGGGGAGATCCGGGGAGCTGTTTTTT. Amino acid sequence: CASSSQGRSGELFF.

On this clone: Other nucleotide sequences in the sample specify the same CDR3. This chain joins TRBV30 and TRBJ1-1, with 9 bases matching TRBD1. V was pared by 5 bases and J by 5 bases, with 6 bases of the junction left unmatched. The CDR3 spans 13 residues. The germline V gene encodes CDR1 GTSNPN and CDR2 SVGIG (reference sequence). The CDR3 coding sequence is TGTGCCTGGGGCGGACAGGGGAGTACTGAAGCTTTCTTT. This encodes CAWGGQGSTEAFF.

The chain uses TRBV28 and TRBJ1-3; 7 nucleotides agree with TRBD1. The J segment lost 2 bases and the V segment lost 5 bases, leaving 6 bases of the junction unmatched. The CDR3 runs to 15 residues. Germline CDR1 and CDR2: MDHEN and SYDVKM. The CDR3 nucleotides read TGTGCCAGCAGTGAAGGGGGCCGGACTGGAAACACCATATATTTT. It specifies CASSEGGRTGNTIYF. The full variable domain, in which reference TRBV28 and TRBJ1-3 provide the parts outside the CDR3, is DVKVTQSSRYLVKRTGEKVFLECVQDMDHENMFWYRQDPGLGLRLIYFSYDVKMKEKGDIPEGYSVSREKKERFSLILESASTNQTSMYLCASSEGGRTGNTIYFGEGSWLTVV.

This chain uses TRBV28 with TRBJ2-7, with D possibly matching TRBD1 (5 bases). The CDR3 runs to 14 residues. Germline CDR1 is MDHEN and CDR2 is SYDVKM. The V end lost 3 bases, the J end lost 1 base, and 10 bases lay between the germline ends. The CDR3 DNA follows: TGTGCCAGCAGTTTGGCGGACAAATCCTACGAGCAGTACTTC. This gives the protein CASSLADKSYEQYF.

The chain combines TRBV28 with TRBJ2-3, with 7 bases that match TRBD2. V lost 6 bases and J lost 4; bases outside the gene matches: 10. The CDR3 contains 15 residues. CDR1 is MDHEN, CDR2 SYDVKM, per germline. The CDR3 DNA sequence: TGTGCCAGCAGCCCACCCCGGGGAGGGGCAGATACGCAGTATTTT. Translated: CASSPPRGGADTQYF.

The CDR3 sequence: CASSLATGGQFF. The CDR3 DNA is TGTGCCAGCAGCTTGGCGACAGGGGGTCAGTTCTTC. J is TRBJ2-1 and V is TRBV5-4; 9 positions agree with TRBD1. Germline V CDR1 and CDR2: SGHNT, YYREEE (reference sequence). This CDR3 is 12 amino acids long. Trimming removed 0 bases from V and 13 bases from J; junction bases left unmatched: 2.

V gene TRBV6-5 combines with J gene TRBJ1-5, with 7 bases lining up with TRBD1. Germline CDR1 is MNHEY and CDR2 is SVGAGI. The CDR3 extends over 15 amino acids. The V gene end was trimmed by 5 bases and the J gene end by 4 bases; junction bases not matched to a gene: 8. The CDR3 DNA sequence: TGTGCCAGCAGTGTAGACAGGGCGGCGAATCAGCCCCAGCATTTT. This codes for CASSVDRAANQPQHF.

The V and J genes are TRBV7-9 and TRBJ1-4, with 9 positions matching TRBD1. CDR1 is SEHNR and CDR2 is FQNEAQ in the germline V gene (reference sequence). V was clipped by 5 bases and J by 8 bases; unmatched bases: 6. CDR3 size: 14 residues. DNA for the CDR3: TGTGCCAGCAGCCGCACAGGGGGCCGGGAAAAACTGTTTTTT. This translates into CASSRTGGREKLFF. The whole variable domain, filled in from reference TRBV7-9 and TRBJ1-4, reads DTGVSQNPRHKITKRGQNVTFRCDPISEHNRLYWYRQTLGQGPEFLTYFQNEAQLEKSRLLSDRFSAERPKGSFSTLEIQRTEQGDSAMYLCASSRTGGREKLFFGSGTQLSVL.

CDR3 loop: CASGLVPGEHQPQHF. The CDR3 nucleotides read TGTGCTAGTGGTTTGGTACCAGGGGAGCACCAGCCCCAGCATTTT. The chain uses TRBV12-5 and TRBJ1-5; a weak D match, TRBD1 (6 bases). CDR1 is LGHNT, CDR2 FRNRAP, per germline. The CDR3 has 15 amino acids. With 0 bases removed from V and 7 bases from J, the gap between germline ends came to 13 bases.